The 5 T cell receptor beta chains in this list originate from one sample, sequenced in a study of T cells in Graves' hyperthyroidism and ophthalmopathy. Amplification of TCR beta CDR3 regions was performed using RNA transcripts as template. HTBI primers were used for first-round RT-PCR of the TCR CDR3. TCRdb reanalysed the multiplex PCR reads using MiXCR and keeps one entry per CDR3 protein. Here the sample spans around 540,000 distinct CDR3 sequences, 15% to 20% being singletons. The sample was blood. All receptors come from a woman under 40 with Graves' ophthalmopathy.

In this sample, this clonotype turned up many times. The rearrangement uses TRBV2 and TRBJ2-1, with 10 nucleotides matching TRBD2. The germline V gene has CDR1 SNHLY and CDR2 FYNNEI. With 1 base clipped from V and 8 bases from J, the junction kept 8 bases outside the gene matches. This CDR3 spans 16 amino acids. This CDR3 is CASSEDPLAGADEQFF. The CDR3 nucleotides are TGTGCCAGCAGTGAAGACCCCCTAGCGGGAGCAGATGAGCAGTTCTTC. Using reference TRBV2 and TRBJ2-1 for the parts outside the CDR3, the full variable domain is EPEVTQTPSHQVTQMGQEVILRCVPISNHLYFYWYRQILGQKVEFLVSFYNNEISEKSEIFDDQFSVERPDGSNFTLKIRSTKLEDSAMYFCASSEDPLAGADEQFFGPGTRLTVL.

This clonotype was recorded a few times. The rearrangement joins TRBV19 to TRBJ1-5, with a tentative D call TRBD1 (5 bases). Germline values: CDR1 LNHDA, CDR2 SQIVND (reference sequence). The V and J ends lost 2 bases and 2 bases respectively, with 16 bases between them. This CDR3 has 17 residues. The CDR3 here is CASSILPIGGGNQPQHF. In DNA form, the CDR3 reads TGTGCCAGTAGTATACTCCCAATCGGGGGAGGCAATCAGCCCCAGCATTTT.

This clonotype was detected ten times or more. The genes are TRBV30 and TRBJ1-2; no reliable D call. V lost 0 bases, J lost 0 bases, and 17 bases lay in between. The CDR3 has 17 residues. The germline CDR1 and CDR2 sequences are GTSNPN and SVGIG (reference sequence). CDR3 residues: CAWSVQHSRFANYGYTF. Here the CDR3 DNA reads TGTGCCTGGAGTGTACAGCACAGTAGGTTTGCTAACTATGGCTACACCTTC.

The chain has TRBV6-1 and TRBJ2-7, with D maybe TRBD1 (6 bases). This CDR3 region has 12 residues. With 4 bases removed from V and 4 bases from J, the gap between germline ends came to 8 bases. Germline V lookup: CDR1 MNHNS, CDR2 SASEGT. The CDR3 DNA reads as TGTGCCAGCAGTGTCACAGGGTACGAGCAGTACTTC. Translating it yields CASSVTGYEQYF.

This clonotype was seen at least ten times. The chain carries TRBV10-3 and TRBJ2-3, with 11 bases matching TRBD1. Trimming took 6 bases from V and 4 from J; bases not matched to a gene: 9. This CDR3 region has 16 residues. Per germline, CDR1 ENHRY and CDR2 SYGVKD. CDR3 coding DNA: TGTGCCATCAGCCCCTCGGACAGGGGGCTCCCAGATACGCAGTATTTT. Its protein product is CAISPSDRGLPDTQYF.